The 24 T cell receptor beta chains below come from one sample, sequenced in a study of OX40 agonist ivuxolimab in advanced cancers. The protocol was immunoSEQ multiplex PCR, while the TCRdb copy is restricted to in-frame clones and leaves out a portion. The data contain approximately 47,000 clones, about 88% of them singletons. The material sequenced was CD4+ or CD8+ T cells sorted from blood, taken in a trial of the OX40 agonist ivuxolimab. These receptors originate from an adult with an advanced solid tumor such as melanoma, head and neck, liver or kidney cancer.

V and J are TRBV7-3 and TRBJ2-6; 7 bases align to TRBD1. The germline V gene encodes CDR1 SGHTA and CDR2 FQGTGA. This CDR3 spans 15 amino acids. Losses at the gene ends were 4 bases for V and 2 bases for J; bases not matched to a gene: 2. In nucleotides, the CDR3 is TGTGCCAGCAGCTCTCAGGGGGCTGGGGCCAACGTCCTGACTTTC. This codes for CASSSQGAGANVLTF.

The chain has TRBV28 and TRBJ2-7, with D unresolved. There are 12 residues in the CDR3. Trimming left V 4 bases short and J 7 bases short, with 11 bases between. From germline, CDR1 is MDHEN and CDR2 SYDVKM. The CDR3 here is CASSSQGREQYF. Here the CDR3 DNA reads TGTGCCAGCAGTTCACAAGGGCGAGAGCAGTACTTC.

This chain connects TRBV28 to TRBJ2-1; 8 bases line up with TRBD2. V gave up 3 bases and J gave up 4 bases; unmatched junction bases: 14. The CDR3 has 18 amino acids. Germline V CDR1 and CDR2: MDHEN, SYDVKM. The CDR3 loop reads CASSFSPGLGTLYNEQFF. As DNA, the CDR3 is TGTGCCAGCAGTTTTTCCCCGGGACTAGGGACCCTTTACAATGAGCAGTTCTTC. Looking up the rest from reference TRBV28 and TRBJ2-1 gives the full variable domain: DVKVTQSSRYLVKRTGEKVFLECVQDMDHENMFWYRQDPGLGLRLIYFSYDVKMKEKGDIPEGYSVSREKKERFSLILESASTNQTSMYLCASSFSPGLGTLYNEQFFGPGTRLTVL.

The table lists this clone with a few counts. The chain employs TRBV20-1 and TRBJ2-2; D possibly corresponds to TRBD1 (5 bases). This CDR3 is 11 amino acids long. Germline V lookup: CDR1 DFQATT, CDR2 SNEGSKA (reference sequence). V shed 6 bases and J shed 8 bases, with 10 bases lying between them. Written as DNA, the CDR3 is TGCAGTGCCCAGGGATTTGGGGAGCTGTTTTTT. It yields the protein CSAQGFGELFF.

This chain links TRBV6-5 with TRBJ1-1; no definite D call. Germline CDR1 is MNHEY and CDR2 is SVGAGI. V lost 2 bases to trimming and J lost 5 bases, with 12 bases between them. The CDR3 extends over 14 amino acids. The CDR3 DNA is TGTGCCAGCAGTTACGCATGGGATGGAACTGAAGCTTTCTTT. This encodes CASSYAWDGTEAFF.

The chain joins TRBV28 to TRBJ1-5; TRBD1 aligns across 7 bases. V was clipped by 1 base and J by 3 bases; unmatched bases: 6. CDR1 is MDHEN and CDR2 is SYDVKM in the germline V gene. The CDR3 is made up of 16 amino acids. The CDR3 bases are TGTGCCAGCAGTTTATCCGTGACAGGGATCAATCAGCCCCAGCATTTT. This sequence encodes CASSLSVTGINQPQHF. Filled out from reference TRBV28 and TRBJ1-5, the complete variable domain reads DVKVTQSSRYLVKRTGEKVFLECVQDMDHENMFWYRQDPGLGLRLIYFSYDVKMKEKGDIPEGYSVSREKKERFSLILESASTNQTSMYLCASSLSVTGINQPQHFGDGTRLSIL.

The chain recombines TRBV27 with TRBJ1-2; 7 positions match TRBD1. Germline V CDR1 and CDR2: MNHEY, SMNVEV (reference sequence). The J segment lost 1 base and the V segment lost 4 bases, leaving 9 bases of the junction unmatched. The CDR3 loop spans 16 amino acids. The CDR3 DNA reads TGTGCCAGCAGTTCGGGACAGCGGGGAGGTAACTATGGCTACACCTTC. Translating it yields CASSSGQRGGNYGYTF.

The chain links TRBV4-1 to TRBJ1-1; 8 bases match TRBD1. This CDR3 is 12 amino acids long. Germline assignment: CDR1 MGHRA and CDR2 YSYEKL. The V segment lost 5 bases and the J segment 4 bases; nucleotides outside the gene matches: 0. This CDR3 is CASSDRGTEAFF. CDR3 coding DNA: TGCGCCAGCAGCGACAGGGGCACTGAAGCTTTCTTT.

CDR3 residues: CASSLGSQGRETQYF. Here the CDR3 DNA reads TGTGCCAGCAGCTTAGGTTCCCAGGGGCGAGAGACCCAGTACTTC. This chain connects TRBV7-9 to TRBJ2-5; D is possibly TRBD1 (6 bases). Trimming removed 1 base at V and 4 bases at J, with 13 bases between. Looked up from germline, CDR1 is SEHNR and CDR2 is FQNEAQ (reference sequence). This CDR3 region has 15 residues.

This sequence joins TRBV18 and TRBJ2-3; TRBD2 matches at 10 bases. CDR1 is KGHSH and CDR2 is LQKENI in the germline V gene. This CDR3 contains 16 residues. V was pared by 2 bases and J by 3 bases, with 5 bases of the junction left unmatched. CDR3 DNA: TGTGCCAGCTCACCAGGGCTAGCGGGAGAGACAGATACGCAGTATTTT. Protein: CASSPGLAGETDTQYF.

V gene TRBV6-5 combines with J gene TRBJ2-7, with TRBD2 identical over 7 bases. Germline V gene sequence: CDR1 MNHEY, CDR2 SVGAGI. This CDR3 region has 11 residues. The junction had 8 bases not matched to a gene; V was cut back by 6 bases and J by 12 bases. The chain's CDR3 is CASSNGGLAYF. The CDR3 nucleotides read TGTGCCAGCAGCAACGGGGGGTTGGCGTACTTC.

The chain joins TRBV9 to TRBJ2-3; D gene uncertain. With 0 bases removed from V and 10 bases from J, the gap between germline ends came to 12 bases. CDR1 SGDLS and CDR2 YYNGEE come from the germline V gene. The CDR3 has 13 amino acids. CDR3 nucleotides: TGTGCCAGCAGCGTAGCTACGATGGGGTCGCAGTATTTT. Encoded protein: CASSVATMGSQYF.

V is TRBV29-1 and J is TRBJ1-5; D may be TRBD1 (5 bases). V was cut by 2 bases and J by 2 bases, with 7 bases left in between. Germline V gene lookup returns CDR1 SQVTM and CDR2 ANQGSEA. The CDR3 length is 13 residues. The CDR3 loop is CSVELQGNQPQHF. DNA for the CDR3: TGCAGCGTTGAATTACAGGGCAATCAGCCCCAGCATTTT.

This chain links TRBV5-4 with TRBJ2-2, with 7 bases identical to TRBD2. Germline CDR1 SGHNT, CDR2 YYREEE (reference sequence). After removal of 3 bases from V and 0 bases from J, the junction contained 5 bases not matched to a gene. The length of the CDR3 is 16 residues. The CDR3 DNA reads as TGTGCCAGCAGCTACGGAGGACTAGCGAACACCGGGGAGCTGTTTTTT. Its protein is CASSYGGLANTGELFF.

The V call is TRBV21-1, the J call TRBJ2-5; TRBD1, the D gene given by the table, was not confirmed from the DNA. TRBV21-1 is tagged as a pseudogene. The CDR3 length is 15 residues. The CDR3 loop reads CASSKTVGRVETQYF. For the CDR3, the DNA is TGTGCCAGCAGCAAAACAGTGGGCAGGGTGGAGACCCAGTACTTC.

This chain connects TRBV5-6 to TRBJ2-1; 8 nucleotides agree with TRBD1. J was trimmed by 5 bases and V by 0 bases; bases with no gene match: 7. The CDR3 loop spans 16 amino acids. Germline V gives CDR1 SGHDT, CDR2 YYEEEE. This CDR3 is CASSLANRGINNEQFF. CDR3 in DNA: TGTGCCAGCAGCTTGGCCAACAGGGGGATTAACAATGAGCAGTTCTTC.

The V and J genes are TRBV5-4 and TRBJ2-1; D may match TRBD1 or TRBD2 (6 bases each). Trimming cost V 1 base and J 6 bases, with 11 bases left between them. CDR3 length equals 14 residues. Germline CDR1 SGHNT, CDR2 YYREEE (reference sequence). The CDR3 reads CASSLQGGGNEQFF. The CDR3 DNA sequence: TGTGCCAGCAGCTTGCAAGGGGGAGGCAATGAGCAGTTCTTC.

The rearrangement links TRBV6-5 to TRBJ2-7; the D gene could be TRBD1 or TRBD2 (5 bases each). The V gene's germline CDR1 is MNHEY and CDR2 SVGAGI. The CDR3 sequence is 16 residues long. Trimming shortened V by 0 bases and J by 0 bases, and 12 bases separated the two germline ends. The CDR3 coding sequence is TGTGCCAGCAGTTACTCTCGGGGCATGAGCTCCTACGAGCAGTACTTC. Translation gives CASSYSRGMSSYEQYF.

This clone was recorded only once. This rearrangement joins TRBV30 to TRBJ2-7, with D perhaps matching TRBD2 (5 bases). Per the germline V gene, CDR1 is GTSNPN and CDR2 is SVGIG (reference sequence). This CDR3 has 12 residues. V was trimmed by 6 bases and J by 3 bases, leaving 12 bases between them. CDR3 coding DNA: TGTGCCTGCACTTCGGACTTCTACGAGCAGTACTTC. It is translated as CACTSDFYEQYF.

This clone was counted a single time. This chain links TRBV11-3 with TRBJ1-1; D perhaps matches TRBD1 (6 bases). Per germline, CDR1 SGHNT and CDR2 YENEEA. V lost 2 bases and J 7 bases, leaving 11 bases between the germline ends. The CDR3 runs 13 residues. CDR3 residues: CASSLRGTGEAFF. CDR3 DNA sequence: TGTGCCAGCAGCTTAAGGGGGACGGGTGAAGCTTTCTTT.

The rearrangement links TRBV29-1 to TRBJ2-7; TRBD1 matches 8 bases. The CDR3 has 12 residues. CDR1 is SQVTM, CDR2 ANQGSEA, per germline. J gave up 6 bases and V 7 bases, and 8 bases lay outside the gene matches. This chain's CDR3 is CSARQGSGEQYF. The CDR3 DNA is TGCAGCGCCAGACAGGGGTCGGGCGAGCAGTACTTC.

The J gene is TRBJ2-1, the V gene TRBV4-3; perhaps TRBD2 as D (5 bases). There are 15 residues in the CDR3. Germline V gene data show CDR1 as LGHNA and CDR2 as YSLEER. V lost 4 bases and J 4 bases, leaving 14 bases between the germline ends. CDR3 residues: CASSPGGGGYNEQFF. The CDR3 region has the DNA TGCGCCAGCAGCCCGGGCGGCGGAGGATACAATGAGCAGTTCTTC.

This chain links TRBV10-2 with TRBJ1-3; D is undetermined. The CDR3 runs 13 residues. With 5 bases removed from V and 4 bases from J, the gap between germline ends came to 9 bases. CDR1 is WSHSY and CDR2 is SAAADI in the germline V gene. The CDR3 DNA reads TGCGCCAGCAGTATCGGAGTAGGAAACACCATATATTTT. Its protein is CASSIGVGNTIYF.

CDR3 amino acids: CASSSTNRGVSSGANVLTF. The CDR3 bases are TGCGCCAGCAGCTCGACCAACAGGGGGGTGAGCTCTGGGGCCAACGTCCTGACTTTC. The V and J genes are TRBV5-1 and TRBJ2-6, with 8 bases identical to TRBD1. The V and J ends lost 3 bases and 0 bases, in that order; junction bases with no gene match: 11. From germline, CDR1 is SGHRS and CDR2 YFSETQ. The CDR3 has 19 amino acids.